Below are 8 T cell receptor beta chains sequenced from a single sample in a study of vaccination and CD4 T cells after COVID-19. Sequence data for DNA of cultured CD4+ T cells were generated by the Oncomine TCR Beta short-read assay. Genomic DNA was drawn out of CD4+ T cells grown in culture. TCRdb re-called the PCR reads with MiXCR, one entry per CDR3 protein. The repertoire holds about 6,900 distinct CDR3 sequences, with more than 30% as singletons. No antigen is known for these receptors. Treatment indicated: approximately 9-day PBMC culture with coronavirus spike peptide pools or control peptides (ViraFEST assay). Pre-COVID-19 pandemic sampling (2011-2018) yielded the unexposed donor's CD4+ T cells. The material sequenced was CD4+ T cells from blood, cultured in vitro. These receptors were obtained from a human donor in good health.

The chain joins TRBV27 to TRBJ2-3, with 7 bases matching TRBD1. Per the germline V gene, CDR1 is MNHEY and CDR2 is SMNVEV (reference sequence). V lost 7 bases, J lost 4 bases, and 11 bases stayed unmatched. The CDR3 spans 15 residues. As DNA, the CDR3 is TGTGCCAGCAATACGGTCAGGGGGTTCCCAGATACGCAGTATTTT. Amino acids: CASNTVRGFPDTQYF.

This rearrangement joins TRBV27 to TRBJ2-1; 8 bases line up with TRBD2. Germline lookup yields CDR1 MNHEY and CDR2 SMNVEV (reference sequence). The CDR3 is 15 amino acids. V lost 4 bases, J lost 4 bases, and 6 bases stayed unmatched. CDR3 bases: TGTGCCAGCAGTTCGGCGGGAGGACCATACAATGAGCAGTTCTTC. Residues: CASSSAGGPYNEQFF.

The chain carries TRBV18 and TRBJ2-5; 8 nucleotides line up with TRBD1. Germline V gives CDR1 KGHSH, CDR2 LQKENI. There are 13 residues in the CDR3. V dropped 5 bases and J dropped 5; count of bases not matched to a gene: 4. The CDR3 here is CASSYRGSETQYF. The CDR3 coding sequence is TGTGCCAGCTCATACAGGGGGAGTGAGACCCAGTACTTC.

This chain uses TRBV6-2 or TRBV6-3 with TRBJ2-7; D unresolved. There are 12 residues in the CDR3. V was trimmed by 5 bases and J by 7 bases, leaving 12 bases between them. Germline V lookup: CDR1 MNHEY, CDR2 SVGEGT. DNA of the CDR3: TGTGCCAGCAGTCCCACAGCCGGGGAGCAGTACTTC. Translation gives CASSPTAGEQYF.

The chain recombines TRBV27 with TRBJ1-5, with D unclear. CDR3 length: 14 residues. Trimming left V 3 bases short and J 5 bases short, with 11 bases between. Germline V lookup: CDR1 MNHEY, CDR2 SMNVEV (reference sequence). CDR3 protein: CASSLVGIYQPQHF. The CDR3 DNA sequence: TGTGCCAGCAGTTTGGTAGGAATATATCAGCCCCAGCATTTT.

The chain joins TRBV6-2 or TRBV6-3 to TRBJ1-1; TRBD1 matches at 8 bases. The CDR3 covers 15 residues. The V gene's germline CDR1 is MNHEY and CDR2 SVGEGT. V shed 1 base, J shed 4 bases, and the junction held 5 bases outside the gene matches. CDR3 DNA: TGTGCCAGCAGTTACTGGACAGGGCCTGTCACTGAAGCTTTCTTT. As protein: CASSYWTGPVTEAFF.

The sample holds a few counts of this clonotype. The chain combines TRBV19 with TRBJ2-7; 9 nucleotides match TRBD1. CDR3 length equals 15 residues. Germline lookup yields CDR1 LNHDA and CDR2 SQIVND (reference sequence). Trimming removed 4 bases from V and 3 bases from J; junction bases left unmatched: 7. The CDR3 DNA is TGTGCCAGTAGTAGCACAGGGGGCGGCTACTACGAGCAGTACTTC. It translates to CASSSTGGGYYEQYF.

This clonotype was seen more than once but under ten times. This rearrangement joins TRBV20-1 to TRBJ2-2; 8 bases match TRBD2. Germline-derived CDR1 and CDR2 are DFQATT and SNEGSKA (reference sequence). The length of the CDR3 is 16 residues. V trimming: 1 base; J trimming: 3 bases; junction bases outside the gene matches: 7. CDR3 region: CSARVQGSGDTGELFF. The CDR3 DNA reads TGCAGTGCTAGAGTTCAGGGTAGCGGGGACACCGGGGAGCTGTTTTTT.